Described below is a single T cell receptor beta chain sequence and its context. The record originates from a study of T-cell memory formation after mild COVID-19. MiXCR, run by TCRdb on the 5' RACE reads, gives a single entry per CDR3 protein. The sample has hundreds of thousands of distinct CDR3 sequences; 20% to 25% are singletons. The germline V gene encodes CDR1 SGHNT and CDR2 YENEEA. The V segment lost 5 bases and the J segment 8 bases; nucleotides outside the gene matches: 12. CDR3 size: 15 residues. The sample comprised PBMCs or a T cell subset sorted from them (not recorded which). The chain combines TRBV11-3 with TRBJ2-1; 7 bases map to TRBD1. This sequence originates from an adult woman who had mild COVID-19 (a few samples of this study predate the infection). Cell type and time point are not known. In DNA form, the CDR3 reads TGTGCCAGCAGCCCCTCAGGGGGAGCATCAGATGAGCAGTTCTTC. Protein product: CASSPSGGASDEQFF.